This T cell receptor beta chain was recorded in a study of blood T cells in healthy people across ages. Primers used in a second PCR of about 7 to 12 cycles were a sample-barcoded 5' primer and a J-beta primer mix. Every single cDNA molecule received a tag from a template-switch adaptor with 12 random nucleotides. MiXCR, run by TCRdb on the 5' RACE reads, gives a single entry per CDR3 protein. The sample carries approximately 690,000 distinct CDR3 sequences, 58% recorded once. RNA extraction gave at least 6 micrograms of total RNA per sample. The CDR3 consists of 12 residues. Germline V gene sequence: CDR1 DFQATT, CDR2 SNEGSKA (reference sequence). J was trimmed by 11 bases and V by 2 bases; bases with no gene match: 7.

This chain connects TRBV20-1 to TRBJ2-5; 8 positions match TRBD2. What was sequenced was blood. The receptor was isolated from a man aged 55 to 69 in good health. CDR3 nucleotide sequence: TGCAGTGCTAGACGACTAGCGAGTGAGCAGTACTTC. Translated, it gives CSARRLASEQYF.